These T cell receptor beta chains were read from a single sample in a study of OX40 agonist ivuxolimab in advanced cancers. Assay used: immunoSEQ multiplex PCR; TCRdb lists only in-frame clones, some missing. The sample records 31,000 or so clones, roughly 81% being singletons. The sequencing here drew on CD4+ or CD8+ T cells sorted from blood, taken in a trial of the OX40 agonist ivuxolimab. The origin of the receptors is an adult with an advanced solid tumor such as melanoma, head and neck, liver or kidney cancer. Each CDR3 is given with its conserved first and last residue. D genes are given only for firm matches. Rows give clone size only sometimes, using once, few, many, or a class for an expanded clone.

V: TRBV7-8
size: NA
D: NA
J: TRBJ2-7
DNA: TGTGCCAGCAGCTCGGGACGAAACTACGAGCAGTACTTC
CDR3: CASSSGRNYEQYF

V: TRBV5-8
size: few
D: NA
J: TRBJ1-5
DNA: TGTGCCAGCAGCACCCGGGACACCATCTATAGCAATCAGCCCCAGCATTTT
CDR3: CASSTRDTIYSNQPQHF

V: TRBV7-3
size: NA
D: NA
J: TRBJ2-2
DNA: TGTGCCAGCAGCTTAAATGGGGTTACCGGGGAGCTGTTTTTT
CDR3: CASSLNGVTGELFF

V: TRBV6-5
size: once
D: NA
J: TRBJ1-4
DNA: TGTGCCAGCAGTTACTCGAGAGGTGAAAAACTGTTTTTT
CDR3: CASSYSRGEKLFF

V: TRBV5-4
size: NA
D: NA
J: TRBJ1-2
DNA: TGTGCCAGCAGCTCCGGGGCGACCCTAGTCCGGGGCTACACCTTC
CDR3: CASSSGATLVRGYTF

V: TRBV5-1
size: NA
D: TRBD1
J: TRBJ1-1
DNA: TGCGCCAGCAGCTTATGGACAGGACGTATGAACACTGAAGCTTTCTTT
CDR3: CASSLWTGRMNTEAFF

V: TRBV6-1
size: NA
D: NA
J: TRBJ2-7
DNA: TGTGCCAGCAGTTACGACTACGAGCAGTACTTC
CDR3: CASSYDYEQYF

V: TRBV7-2
size: NA
D: NA
J: TRBJ2-7
DNA: TGTGCCAGCAGCATGCGACAGGACCTCTACGAGCAGTACTTC
CDR3: CASSMRQDLYEQYF

V: TRBV5-5
size: NA
D: TRBD2
J: TRBJ2-1
DNA: TGTGCCAGCAGTTTTCTGCCCGATAGCGGGGGCGATGAGCAGTTCTTC
CDR3: CASSFLPDSGGDEQFF

V: TRBV20-1
size: once
D: NA
J: TRBJ2-7
DNA: TGCAGTGCTATTGGGGCCGCGGAGCAGTACTTC
CDR3: CSAIGAAEQYF

V: TRBV4-2
size: NA
D: NA
J: TRBJ2-7
DNA: TGTGCCAGCAGCCAAAGAAACAACTACGAGCAGTACTTC
CDR3: CASSQRNNYEQYF

V: TRBV9
size: NA
D: NA
J: TRBJ1-3
DNA: TGTGCCAGCGGCTCCCCTAGCAGAAACACCATATATTTT
CDR3: CASGSPSRNTIYF

V: TRBV4-3
size: NA
D: TRBD2
J: TRBJ2-3
DNA: TGCGCCAGCAGCCCGAGGGTCGGGGGGGCAGATACGCAGTATTTT
CDR3: CASSPRVGGADTQYF

V: TRBV9
size: NA
D: TRBD2
J: TRBJ2-3
DNA: TGTGCCAGCAGCGTGGGAAATCTAGCGGGAGGACCCATTAGTACAGATACGCAGTATTTT
CDR3: CASSVGNLAGGPISTDTQYF

V: TRBV15
size: NA
D: NA
J: TRBJ1-2
DNA: TGTGCCACCAGCAGAGTAACCAACTATGGCTACACCTTC
CDR3: CATSRVTNYGYTF

V: TRBV7-6
size: NA
D: TRBD1
J: TRBJ2-3
DNA: TGTGCCAGCAGCTCCTCGAGGACAGGGACAGATACGCAGTATTTT
CDR3: CASSSSRTGTDTQYF

V: TRBV28
size: few
D: TRBD1
J: TRBJ1-2
DNA: TGTGCCAGCAGTCAGGGACAGAAGAGACTTGGCTACACCTTC
CDR3: CASSQGQKRLGYTF

V: TRBV7-9
size: NA
D: NA
J: TRBJ2-7
DNA: TGTGCCAGCAGCTCCCAGCGGAGCTCCTACGAGCAGTACTTC
CDR3: CASSSQRSSYEQYF

V: TRBV11-1
size: few
D: NA
J: TRBJ2-3
DNA: TGTGCCAGCACCCCCTTGGGTTATAGCACAGATACGCAGTATTTT
CDR3: CASTPLGYSTDTQYF

V: TRBV19
size: few
D: TRBD2
J: TRBJ2-3
DNA: TGTGCCAGTAGTATAAGGGGCGGGGGAAGCACAGATACGCAGTATTTT
CDR3: CASSIRGGGSTDTQYF

V: TRBV6-1
size: NA
D: NA
J: TRBJ2-7
DNA: TGTGCCAGCATCGGGGCGGGCTCCTACGAGCAGTACTTC
CDR3: CASIGAGSYEQYF

V: TRBV7-8
size: NA
D: NA
J: TRBJ2-5
DNA: TGTGCCAGCATAGGCTCCGAAGAGACCCAGTACTTC
CDR3: CASIGSEETQYF

V: TRBV11-2
size: NA
D: NA
J: TRBJ1-1
DNA: TGTGCCAGCAGCTTATGGGGGGACGGCACTGAAGCTTTCTTT
CDR3: CASSLWGDGTEAFF

V: TRBV2
size: NA
D: NA
J: TRBJ1-2
DNA: TGTGCCAGCAGTGTCCAAAACAGGAACTATGGCTACACCTTC
CDR3: CASSVQNRNYGYTF

V: TRBV18
size: few
D: NA
J: TRBJ2-2
DNA: TGTGCCAGCAGCAAGAAACAGGGGAACACCGGGGAGCTGTTTTTT
CDR3: CASSKKQGNTGELFF

V: TRBV30
size: few
D: NA
J: TRBJ1-1
DNA: TGTGCCTGGAGTTTTAAGGGTAGCGCCTTTGAAGCTTTCTTT
CDR3: CAWSFKGSAFEAFF

V: TRBV6-5
size: NA
D: NA
J: TRBJ1-2
DNA: TGTGCCAGCAGCTACTTCGACCAAGGTGGCTACACCTTC
CDR3: CASSYFDQGGYTF

V: TRBV5-7
size: NA
D: NA
J: TRBJ2-6
DNA: TGTGCCAGCTTCCCGTGCGTACAAAGTCGGGCCAACGTCCTGACTTTC
CDR3: CASFPCVQSRANVLTF

V: TRBV18
size: NA
D: NA
J: TRBJ1-4
DNA: TGTGCCAGCTCACCACCTCGACGGGGGGCAACTAATGAAAAACTGTTTTTT
CDR3: CASSPPRRGATNEKLFF

V: TRBV19
size: NA
D: NA
J: TRBJ2-1
DNA: TGTGCCAGTAGTTCCCGGGCCGTCTTAAATGAGCAGTTCTTC
CDR3: CASSSRAVLNEQFF

V: TRBV6-5
size: once
D: NA
J: TRBJ1-6
DNA: TGTGCCAGCAGTTACAAACTTACCAGGGGATCACCCCTCCACTTT
CDR3: CASSYKLTRGSPLHF